The present T cell receptor beta chain was sequenced within a study of identical twins. All of the donors were Caucasians in good health. Each CDR3 protein is one row after TCRdb ran MiXCR on the 5' RACE reads. This table holds about 220,000 distinct CDR3 sequences, 7.5% found once. This clonotype was recorded at least ten times. A further study also used this sample, focusing on yellow fever vaccine responses in identical twins.

This clonotype originated in a woman aged 18 to 35 in good health. Source material: CD8+ T cells sorted from blood.

CDR3 nucleotide sequence: TGCGCCAGCAGCTTCGGGACAGCCTACGAGCAGTACTTC. Encoded protein: CASSFGTAYEQYF. The chain links TRBV4-1 to TRBJ2-7, with 7 bases lining up with TRBD1. Germline values: CDR1 MGHRA, CDR2 YSYEKL. The length of the CDR3 is 13 residues. The J segment lost 2 bases and the V segment lost 5 bases, leaving 3 bases of the junction unmatched.